Below, one TCR beta chain is given with its context. The antigen is not known. TCRdb called the reads again in MiXCR, with one record for every CDR3 protein. The repertoire holds about 920,000 distinct CDR3 sequences, with approximately 33% as singletons. The sample is drawn from a study of T cell repertoires in cytomegalovirus infection. Findings of the study overall: Pooled public TCR beta family frequency picked out CMV carriers with the relevant HLA. The ex vivo response was dominated by HLA-C-restricted CMV-specific TCR beta clonotypes.

This receptor was obtained from a human donor in good health (CMV status not recorded). Some clones in this sample may be carry-over from other donors' samples. Source: cultured CD8+ T cells from PBMCs, taken from culture after CMV antigen stimulation.

The CDR3 coding sequence is TGCGCCAGCACCCGGGACAGGGCCTTGAACACTGAAGCTTTCTTT. Its translation is CASTRDRALNTEAFF. V usage is TRBV4-1 and J usage is TRBJ1-1; TRBD1 matches 9 bases. Trimming removed 7 bases from V and 0 bases from J; junction bases left unmatched: 6. This CDR3 region has 15 residues. Germline loops: CDR1 MGHRA, CDR2 YSYEKL.